One TCR beta chain is described in this entry. Sequence at one end of the junction differs from germline and may be a read error. Researchers amplified the TCR beta CDR3 regions from RNA transcripts. First-round RT-PCR with HTBI primers amplified the TCR CDR3 region. Via MiXCR, TCRdb re-called the multiplex PCR reads, giving one row per CDR3 protein. Seen here are approximately 600,000 distinct CDR3 sequences, 15% to 20% observed once, and the top ten hold around 4%. This sample is part of a study of T cells in Graves' hyperthyroidism and ophthalmopathy. Across 18 months, stable Graves' hyperthyroidism was marked by no progression to ophthalmopathy. Each 10 ml fresh peripheral blood draw supplied the PBMCs. Germline V gene sequence: CDR1 SGHTS, CDR2 YDEGEE. The CDR3 is 14 residues long.

Material: blood. The TCR was taken from a woman aged 25 to 39 with Graves' hyperthyroidism. This rearrangement joins TRBV5-8 to TRBJ2-1; D not certain. The CDR3 DNA is TGTGCCAGCAGCTTGGGATTGTCGAACAATGAGCCGTTCTTC. It encodes CASSLGLSNNEPFF.